Below, 20 T cell receptor beta chains from the same sample are listed, as sequenced in a study of early T cells in non-severe SARS-CoV-2 infection. One entry per CDR3 protein results from TCRdb running MiXCR on the 5' RACE reads. Found here are under 90,000 distinct CDR3 sequences, around 13% of them singletons; the top ten hold 5.5% to 7.5%. Specimen: whole blood. The receptor set was obtained from an adult who was a healthcare worker with PCR-confirmed SARS-CoV-2 infection or an uninfected control (not recorded which).

The table lists this clonotype with many counts. This chain's CDR3 is CASSPPFSGISYNEQFF. The DNA for the CDR3 is TGCGCCAGCAGCCCCCCCTTTTCAGGGATATCCTACAATGAGCAGTTCTTC. This chain connects TRBV4-1 to TRBJ2-1; possibly TRBD1 for D (5 bases). Germline V gene lookup returns CDR1 MGHRA and CDR2 YSYEKL. This CDR3 has 17 residues. Trimming took off 4 bases at V and 1 base at J, with 17 bases between the two ends.

The chain joins TRBV6-1 to TRBJ2-7, with D perhaps matching TRBD1 (5 bases). The CDR3 extends over 15 amino acids. From germline, CDR1 is MNHNS and CDR2 SASEGT. The ends were cut back, 7 bases at V and 2 bases at J, with 18 bases in the middle. The CDR3 bases are TGTGCCAGCACTAAAGAATACAGCAGGGCCTACGAGCAGTACTTC. Protein sequence: CASTKEYSRAYEQYF.

J is TRBJ2-2 and V is TRBV11-2, with a tentative D call TRBD2 (6 bases). The CDR3 spans 17 residues. In germline, CDR1 is SGHAT, CDR2 FQNNGV. V was clipped by 4 bases and J by 0 bases, with 15 bases between them. The CDR3 DNA reads TGTGCCAGCAGCTCCCGTTCAGGGACTCCGAACACCGGGGAGCTGTTTTTT. Protein sequence: CASSSRSGTPNTGELFF. Based on the CDR3 plus reference TRBV11-2 and TRBJ2-2, the full variable domain is EAGVAQSPRYKIIEKRQSVAFWCNPISGHATLYWYQQILGQGPKLLIQFQNNGVVDDSQLPKDRFSAERLKGVDSTLKIQPAKLEDSAVYLCASSSRSGTPNTGELFFGEGSRLTVL.

This clonotype was recorded many times. V and J are TRBV20-1 and TRBJ2-3, with D possibly being TRBD1 or TRBD2 (5 bases each). The germline V and J ends were trimmed by 5 bases and 3 bases, with 18 bases remaining between them. The CDR3 totals 15 residues. The V gene's germline CDR1 is DFQATT and CDR2 SNEGSKA (reference sequence). The CDR3 DNA is TGCAGTGCTCCTCGGGGCCAGCTGACAACAGATACGCAGTATTTT. It specifies CSAPRGQLTTDTQYF.

The J gene is TRBJ1-1, the V gene TRBV7-8; D ambiguous. The V gene's germline CDR1 is SGHVS and CDR2 FQNEAQ. V was trimmed by 4 bases and J by 2 bases, leaving 11 bases between them. The CDR3 is 14 residues long. This chain's CDR3 is CASSSGTGNTEAFF. The DNA for the CDR3 is TGTGCCAGCAGCTCCGGTACGGGAAACACTGAAGCTTTCTTT. The full variable domain, with the rest looked up from reference TRBV7-8 and TRBJ1-1, is GAGVSQSPRYKVAKRGQDVALRCDPISGHVSLFWYQQALGQGPEFLTYFQNEAQLDKSGLPSDRFFAERPEGSVSTLKIQRTQQEDSAVYLCASSSGTGNTEAFFGQGTRLTVV.

In its sample, this clonotype was seen many times. CDR3 loop: CASSNLPGVSDQPQHF. For the CDR3, the DNA is TGTGCCAGCAGCAACCTCCCCGGGGTTTCGGATCAGCCCCAGCATTTT. This sequence joins TRBV6-5 and TRBJ1-5; D not resolved. Trimming took 6 bases from V and 5 from J, leaving 20 bases between them. In germline, CDR1 is MNHEY, CDR2 SVGAGI. The CDR3 runs 16 residues.

The chain carries TRBV7-3 and TRBJ2-3; 10 nucleotides match TRBD2. The CDR3 is 16 amino acids. Unmatched junction bases numbered 7, after V lost 3 bases and J lost 4 bases. In germline, CDR1 is SGHTA, CDR2 FQGTGA. The CDR3 loop reads CASSFLAGASADTQYF. The DNA of the CDR3 is TGTGCCAGCAGCTTTCTAGCGGGAGCTTCGGCAGATACGCAGTATTTT.

The chain employs TRBV20-1 and TRBJ1-2, with TRBD1 matching over 10 bases. Germline V gives CDR1 DFQATT, CDR2 SNEGSKA (reference sequence). This CDR3 spans 15 amino acids. The V gene end was trimmed by 0 bases and the J gene end by 7 bases; junction bases not matched to a gene: 8. The CDR3 nucleotides read TGCAGTGCTAGAGATCCGGGACAGGGGAATTTTGGCTACACCTTC. Protein sequence: CSARDPGQGNFGYTF.

The chain carries TRBV2 and TRBJ2-1; D unresolved. The V end lost 6 bases, the J end lost 0 bases, and 12 bases lay between the germline ends. The CDR3 totals 15 residues. Germline CDR1 SNHLY, CDR2 FYNNEI. This chain's CDR3 is CASRPPKGSYNEQFF. The CDR3 DNA sequence: TGTGCCAGCAGGCCCCCCAAGGGCTCCTACAATGAGCAGTTCTTC. Based on the CDR3 plus reference TRBV2 and TRBJ2-1, the full variable domain is EPEVTQTPSHQVTQMGQEVILRCVPISNHLYFYWYRQILGQKVEFLVSFYNNEISEKSEIFDDQFSVERPDGSNFTLKIRSTKLEDSAMYFCASRPPKGSYNEQFFGPGTRLTVL.

In this sample, this clonotype turned up many times. The chain employs TRBV3-1 and TRBJ1-6; 8 bases fit TRBD1. The germline V gene has CDR1 LGHDT and CDR2 YNNKEL (reference sequence). The CDR3 runs 14 residues. V shed 3 bases, J shed 11 bases, and the junction held 6 bases outside the gene matches. The CDR3 loop is CASSQDRDRTPLHF. CDR3 nucleotides: TGTGCCAGCAGCCAGGACAGGGACCGCACACCCCTCCACTTT.

This clonotype was detected ten times or more. J is TRBJ1-5 and V is TRBV6-2 or TRBV6-3; 7 bases match TRBD1. V was pared by 3 bases and J by 4 bases, with 9 bases of the junction left unmatched. CDR3 length equals 16 residues. Germline-derived CDR1 and CDR2 are MNHEY and SVGEGT. The CDR3 sequence is CASSYPGTELNQPQHF. For the CDR3, the DNA is TGTGCCAGCAGTTATCCCGGGACAGAACTAAATCAGCCCCAGCATTTT.

V and J are TRBV9 and TRBJ2-1, with TRBD2 matching 10 bases. This CDR3 is 14 amino acids long. Trimming cost V 2 bases and J 6 bases; bases outside gene matches: 2. Germline CDR1 and CDR2: SGDLS and YYNGEE. This CDR3 is CASSVGTSVNEQFF. The DNA for the CDR3 is TGTGCCAGCAGCGTTGGGACTAGCGTCAATGAGCAGTTCTTC.

This clonotype was detected a few times. V is TRBV3-1 and J is TRBJ2-7; TRBD1 aligns across 10 bases. Germline CDR1 LGHDT, CDR2 YNNKEL (reference sequence). This CDR3 has 16 amino acids. V was clipped by 1 base and J by 5 bases; unmatched bases: 8. CDR3 amino acids: CASSQGGTGVSHEQYF. The DNA of the CDR3 is TGTGCCAGCAGCCAAGGGGGGACAGGGGTTTCCCACGAGCAGTACTTC.

This clonotype occurred a few times. This rearrangement joins TRBV20-1 to TRBJ1-2; 7 nucleotides line up with TRBD1. CDR1 DFQATT and CDR2 SNEGSKA come from the germline V gene (reference sequence). The CDR3 covers 15 residues. J lost 2 bases, V lost 0 bases, and 6 bases had no gene match. In DNA, the CDR3 is TGCAGTGCTAGAGAGACAGGGCGTCCAAACTATGGCTACACCTTC. It is translated as CSARETGRPNYGYTF.

CDR3 region: CASSLELTGSPLHF. DNA of the CDR3: TGTGCCAGCAGCTTAGAACTTACGGGGTCACCCCTCCACTTT. The genes are TRBV7-6 and TRBJ1-6, with D unresolved. The CDR3 is 14 residues long. Germline lookup yields CDR1 SGHVS and CDR2 FNYEAQ. The germline V and J ends were trimmed by 1 base and 10 bases, with 11 bases remaining between them.

In DNA form, the CDR3 reads TGTGCCAGCAGTTTAGGAGGCTCCTATAATTCACCCCTCCACTTT. It yields the protein CASSLGGSYNSPLHF. This chain links TRBV12-3 or TRBV12-4 with TRBJ1-6, with D uncertain. This CDR3 is 15 amino acids long. V lost 1 base, J lost 0 bases, and 4 bases lay in between.

This clonotype was seen more than once but under ten times. This chain links TRBV12-3 or TRBV12-4 with TRBJ2-3; 10 bases match TRBD2. V was pared by 7 bases and J by 10 bases, with 14 bases of the junction left unmatched. This CDR3 has 15 residues. For the CDR3, the DNA is TGTGCCAGCATCTTGGCGGGGACTAGCGCCCATTCGCAGTATTTT. It specifies CASILAGTSAHSQYF.

As to this clonotype: With a much larger clone just one base away, this may be a read error. This chain uses TRBV11-2 with TRBJ2-3; D may be TRBD1 (6 bases). Germline assignment: CDR1 SGHAT and CDR2 FQNNGV. The CDR3 extends over 13 amino acids. CDR3 sequence reads: CASSLEWTDTEYF. The CDR3 bases are TGTGCCAGCAGCTTAGAGTGGACAGATACGGAGTATTTT.

This clonotype was seen ten or more times. The chain has TRBV12-3 or TRBV12-4 and TRBJ1-5, with 9 bases aligning to TRBD1. This CDR3 spans 17 amino acids. V was clipped by 6 bases and J by 0 bases; unmatched bases: 9. The CDR3, as DNA: TGTGCCAGCAGCGAGGGGACAGGGCTCTATAGCAATCAGCCCCAGCATTTT. It codes for CASSEGTGLYSNQPQHF.

This clonotype appeared a few times. V gene TRBV10-3 combines with J gene TRBJ1-1, with D possibly being TRBD1 (5 bases). The V end lost 2 bases, the J end lost 0 bases, and 16 bases lay between the germline ends. The CDR3 runs to 17 residues. Germline V lookup: CDR1 ENHRY, CDR2 SYGVKD. The CDR3 sequence: CAISERGKQTMNTEAFF. The CDR3, as DNA: TGTGCCATCAGTGAGAGGGGTAAACAGACCATGAACACTGAAGCTTTCTTT.